This T cell receptor (beta chain) is from a study of blood T cell repertoires in COVID-19. Study summary: Researchers got acute and convalescent COVID-19 samples from the United States, Italy and Spain. T cells, B-cell-depleted T cells, or PBMCs supplied cDNA or gDNA.

Unmatched junction bases numbered 0, after V lost 1 base and J lost 7 bases. Germline CDR1 reads LGHNT; CDR2 reads FRNRAP. This CDR3 is 12 amino acids long. Original processing methods: Reference gene primer amplification yielded estimated nucleated cell counts. Produced via immunoSEQ multiplex PCR; TCRdb's table is partial and in-frame only. The V and J calls and clone size come from that table; D and trimming were worked out from the DNA. The table records roughly 100,000 clones, approximately 84% of them present only once. The V call is TRBV12-5, the J call TRBJ1-2, with TRBD1 identical over 7 bases. The clonotype originates from a human donor in a cohort sampled during active COVID-19. Sample: peripheral blood. The CDR3 protein is CASGLGQGGYTF. The CDR3 DNA is TGTGCTAGTGGTTTGGGACAGGGTGGCTACACCTTC.